Listed here are 14 T cell receptor beta chains from one sample, sequenced in a study of T cell responses to AZD1222 COVID-19 vaccine. Some clones are missing from TCRdb's copy, which holds only in-frame ones; the method was immunoSEQ multiplex PCR. The sample carries tens of thousands of clones, approximately 90% recorded once. Material: peripheral blood, obtained 28 days after the second AZD1222 dose. The receptors come from an adult who received the AZD1222 COVID-19 vaccine.

The chain uses TRBV7-9 and TRBJ1-5; D is undetermined. This CDR3 contains 17 residues. Between the trimmed V and J ends, which lost 4 bases and 0 bases, there was a span of 16 bases. Germline V gene sequence: CDR1 SEHNR, CDR2 FQNEAQ (reference sequence). The DNA for the CDR3 is TGTGCCAGCAGCTACCCCCACGAGCGCAATAGCAATCAGCCCCAGCATTTT. This gives the protein CASSYPHERNSNQPQHF.

This clone was picked up a small number of times. V is TRBV5-6 and J is TRBJ1-1; D uncertain. The germline V gene has CDR1 SGHDT and CDR2 YYEEEE. The CDR3 loop spans 16 amino acids. Trimming stripped 0 bases from V and 6 bases from J, with 18 bases between. DNA for the CDR3: TGTGCCAGCAGCTTGGACGGGGAGTTCTTTGAGTCTGAAGCTTTCTTT. Translating it yields CASSLDGEFFESEAFF.

This chain links TRBV30 with TRBJ1-2, with D unclear. Germline assignment: CDR1 GTSNPN and CDR2 SVGIG (reference sequence). The CDR3 runs 12 residues. V gave up 4 bases and J gave up 5 bases, with 11 bases separating them. In DNA, the CDR3 is TGTGCCTGGACCCCACTTGGGTATGGCTACACCTTC. As protein: CAWTPLGYGYTF.

The V and J genes are TRBV30 and TRBJ1-3; no definite D call. The germline V and J ends were trimmed by 0 bases and 1 base, with 7 bases remaining between them. Germline-derived CDR1 and CDR2 are GTSNPN and SVGIG (reference sequence). The CDR3 sequence is 14 residues long. The CDR3 DNA sequence: TGTGCCTGGAGTGTTGGTGGATCTGGAAACACCATATATTTT. It translates to CAWSVGGSGNTIYF.

This chain connects TRBV28 to TRBJ1-3; D is ambiguous. Trimming removed 7 bases at V and 2 bases at J, with 15 bases between. The germline V gene has CDR1 MDHEN and CDR2 SYDVKM. The CDR3 consists of 15 residues. The CDR3 sequence is CASTLDAKAGNTIYF. The CDR3 bases are TGTGCCAGCACCCTTGACGCAAAGGCTGGAAACACCATATATTTT.

This clone was counted a single time. V and J are TRBV12-3 or TRBV12-4 and TRBJ2-2, with D unclear. The CDR3 loop spans 13 amino acids. V lost 6 bases and J 1 base, leaving 6 bases between the germline ends. The CDR3 DNA follows: TGTGCCAGCAGGGATTTGAACACCGGGGAGCTGTTTTTT. It specifies CASRDLNTGELFF.

The chain couples TRBV5-4 to TRBJ2-1; no definite D call. CDR1 SGHNT and CDR2 YYREEE come from the germline V gene (reference sequence). The V gene lost 0 bases and the J gene lost 12 bases, with 7 bases spanning the gap. The CDR3 is 11 amino acids. CDR3 amino acids: CASSLGSGQFF. CDR3 DNA sequence: TGTGCCAGCAGCTTGGGATCGGGGCAGTTCTTC.

This clone was found a few times. The chain combines TRBV10-2 with TRBJ2-2, with D uncertain. The CDR3 is 11 residues long. Germline V gene data show CDR1 as WSHSY and CDR2 as SAAADI. Trimming removed 7 bases at V and 5 bases at J, with 5 bases between. The CDR3, as DNA: TGCGCCAGCAAGATAACCGGGGAGCTGTTTTTT. Its translation is CASKITGELFF.

The gene calls are TRBV7-2 and TRBJ2-7, with TRBD2 identical over 9 bases. The CDR3 extends over 15 amino acids. With 1 base clipped from V and 0 bases from J, the junction kept 1 base outside the gene matches. Germline CDR1 and CDR2: SGHTA and FQGNSA. The DNA for the CDR3 is TGTGCCAGCAGCTTAGGCGGGGGGGCCTCCTACGAGCAGTACTTC. Amino acid sequence: CASSLGGGASYEQYF.

V is TRBV11-3 and J is TRBJ1-3, with a tentative D call TRBD1 (6 bases). In germline, CDR1 is SGHNT, CDR2 YENEEA. CDR3 length: 19 residues. The V end was cut by 1 base, the J end by 3 bases, with 22 bases between. Here the CDR3 reads CASSLVWGARVLFGNTIYF. The CDR3, as DNA: TGTGCCAGCAGCTTAGTGTGGGGGGCGCGGGTTTTATTTGGAAACACCATATATTTT.

The chain is built from TRBV7-9 and TRBJ1-5; no reliable D call. Germline V gene data show CDR1 as SEHNR and CDR2 as FQNEAQ (reference sequence). The CDR3 sequence is 14 residues long. V was shortened by 5 bases and J by 2 bases, with 10 bases between the two germline ends. The CDR3 reads CASSPGRGNQPQHF. CDR3 DNA: TGTGCCAGCAGCCCCGGACGGGGCAATCAGCCCCAGCATTTT. The entire variable domain, with the rest obtained from reference TRBV7-9 and TRBJ1-5, is as follows: DTGVSQNPRHKITKRGQNVTFRCDPISEHNRLYWYRQTLGQGPEFLTYFQNEAQLEKSRLLSDRFSAERPKGSFSTLEIQRTEQGDSAMYLCASSPGRGNQPQHFGDGTRLSIL.

This chain uses TRBV6-5 with TRBJ1-1; D remains ambiguous. The V and J ends lost 3 bases and 8 bases respectively, with 7 bases between them. CDR1 is MNHEY, CDR2 SVGAGI, per germline. There are 11 residues in the CDR3. The CDR3 region has the DNA TGTGCCAGCAGTTATCTGAGAGAAGCTTTCTTT. This gives the protein CASSYLREAFF.

This clone was recorded a few times. CDR3 coding DNA: TGTGCCAGCAGTTACCGTGAGACTAGCGGGGTCGATTCCTACGAGCAGTACTTC. This encodes CASSYRETSGVDSYEQYF. The V and J genes are TRBV6-7 and TRBJ2-7; TRBD2 agrees at 11 bases. TRBV6-7 is annotated as an ORF whose role is uncertain. With V trimmed by 2 bases and J by 1 base, 10 bases remained unmatched. CDR3 length equals 18 residues.

This chain joins TRBV29-1 and TRBJ1-2; TRBD1 matches 7 bases. The CDR3 loop spans 13 amino acids. V lost 6 bases and J lost 4; bases outside the gene matches: 8. Germline loops: CDR1 SQVTM, CDR2 ANQGSEA. CDR3 coding DNA: TGCAGCGTGCCACGACAGGGTCCCTATGGCTACACCTTC. It codes for CSVPRQGPYGYTF.